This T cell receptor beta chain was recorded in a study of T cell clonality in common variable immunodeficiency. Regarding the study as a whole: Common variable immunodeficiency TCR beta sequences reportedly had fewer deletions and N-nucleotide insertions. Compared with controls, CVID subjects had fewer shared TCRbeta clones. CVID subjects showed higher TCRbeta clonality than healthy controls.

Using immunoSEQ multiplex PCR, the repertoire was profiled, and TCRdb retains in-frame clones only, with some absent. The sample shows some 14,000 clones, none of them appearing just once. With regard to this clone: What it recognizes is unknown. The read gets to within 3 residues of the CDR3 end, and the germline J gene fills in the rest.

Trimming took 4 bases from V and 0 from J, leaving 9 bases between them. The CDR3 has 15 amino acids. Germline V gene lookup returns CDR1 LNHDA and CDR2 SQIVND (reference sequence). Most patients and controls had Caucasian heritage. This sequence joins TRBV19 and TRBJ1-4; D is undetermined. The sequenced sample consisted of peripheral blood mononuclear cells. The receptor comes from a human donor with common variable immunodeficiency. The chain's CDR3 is CASSTHFATNEKLFF. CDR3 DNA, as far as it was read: TGTGCCAGTAGTACCCACTTCGCAACTAATGAAAAA. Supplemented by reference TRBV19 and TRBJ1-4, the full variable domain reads DGGITQSPKYLFRKEGQNVTLSCEQNLNHDAMYWYRQDPGQGLRLIYYSQIVNDFQKGDIAEGYSVSREKKESFPLTVTSAQKNPTAFYLCASSTHFATNEKLFFGSGTQLSVL.